These 2 T cell receptor beta chains were all obtained from the same sample, sequenced in a study of T cell changes during pregnancy in multiple sclerosis. Using immunoSEQ multiplex PCR, the repertoire was profiled, and TCRdb retains in-frame clones only, with some absent. The sample shows about 77,000 clones, about 91% of them seen only once. Sequenced here: peripheral blood, sampled before pregnancy. The origin of the receptors is a female donor with multiple sclerosis, enrolled in a pregnancy study.

The gene calls are TRBV7-2 and TRBJ2-7, with TRBD2 as a possible D gene (6 bases). V lost 1 base to trimming and J lost 5 bases, with 12 bases between them. The CDR3 length is 14 residues. The germline gives CDR1 SGHTA, CDR2 FQGNSA. The CDR3 here is CASSLGREQNEQYF. CDR3 bases: TGTGCCAGCAGCTTAGGGCGGGAACAAAACGAGCAGTACTTC.

The chain combines TRBV7-3 with TRBJ2-5; 11 nucleotides align to TRBD1. V lost 5 bases, J lost 1 base, and 6 bases stayed unmatched. Germline V gene sequence: CDR1 SGHTA, CDR2 FQGTGA. The CDR3 length is 16 residues. CDR3 nucleotides: TGTGCCAGCAGCCGGACAGGGACAGGGGGCCAAGAGACCCAGTACTTC. Protein product: CASSRTGTGGQETQYF. Drawing the rest from reference TRBV7-3 and TRBJ2-5, the complete variable domain is GAGVSQTPSNKVTEKGKYVELRCDPISGHTALYWYRQSLGQGPEFLIYFQGTGAADDSGLPNDRFFAVRPEGSVSTLKIQRTERGDSAVYLCASSRTGTGGQETQYFGPGTRLLVL.